These 5 T cell receptor beta chains originate from one sample sequenced in a study of T cell responses to AZD1222 COVID-19 vaccine. Assay used: immunoSEQ multiplex PCR; TCRdb lists only in-frame clones, some missing. The table has 150,000 to 180,000 clones, 90% seen once. The sequences come from peripheral blood, collected on day 0 of AZD1222 vaccination. All receptors come from an adult in good health.

This clone was recorded once. The chain links TRBV7-6 to TRBJ1-3; D gene uncertain. This CDR3 has 15 amino acids. The germline gives CDR1 SGHVS, CDR2 FNYEAQ. V lost 1 base and J lost 0, with 7 bases in between. The chain's CDR3 is CASSLVSGSGNTIYF. CDR3 DNA: TGTGCCAGCAGCTTAGTATCGGGCTCTGGAAACACCATATATTTT.

The rearrangement uses TRBV19 and TRBJ2-3; D remains ambiguous. V was clipped by 4 bases and J by 0 bases, with 11 bases between them. The CDR3 has 15 residues. The germline CDR1 and CDR2 sequences are LNHDA and SQIVND (reference sequence). CDR3 residues: CASSTQTPSTDTQYF. CDR3 DNA: TGTGCCAGTAGTACCCAGACCCCTAGCACAGATACGCAGTATTTT.

The chain uses TRBV5-4 and TRBJ1-2; no definite D call. This CDR3 has 12 residues. The V and J ends lost 4 bases and 6 bases respectively, with 10 bases between them. CDR1 and CDR2 (germline): SGHNT, YYREEE (reference sequence). The CDR3 here is CASSHWGDGYTF. In nucleotides, the CDR3 is TGTGCCAGCAGCCATTGGGGAGATGGCTACACCTTC.

The V call is TRBV2, the J call TRBJ1-1; D gene ambiguous. Germline V lookup: CDR1 SNHLY, CDR2 FYNNEI. V lost 8 bases to trimming and J lost 0 bases, with 7 bases between them. The CDR3 spans 12 residues. The DNA for the CDR3 is TGTGCCAGCGGTGGGATGAACACTGAAGCTTTCTTT. It codes for CASGGMNTEAFF.

This rearrangement joins TRBV12-3 or TRBV12-4 to TRBJ1-2; D not resolved. V was pared by 10 bases and J by 6 bases, with 12 bases between. This CDR3 region has 11 residues. As DNA, the CDR3 is TGTGCCAACAAAGATACGGATGGCTACACCTTC. Its translation is CANKDTDGYTF.